The 26 T cell receptor beta chains given below trace back to one sample, sequenced in a study of monozygotic twins with inflammatory bowel disease. TCRdb reprocessed the 5' RACE reads, keeping one entry per CDR3 protein, no DNA. Its table lists fewer than 550,000 distinct CDR3 sequences. The material sequenced was blood. The receptors derive from a human donor with ulcerative colitis or Crohn's disease, or a healthy co-twin of an affected twin (not recorded which).

The genes are TRBV19 and TRBJ2-7; TCRdb picks TRBD1, but there is no DNA to check that call. The length of the CDR3 is 14 residues. Germline V CDR1 and CDR2: LNHDA, SQIVND (reference sequence). The CDR3 protein is CASSSGGNSYEQYF.

V usage is TRBV6-5 and J usage is TRBJ2-1; TCRdb names TRBD2, which stays unverified in the absence of DNA. The CDR3 is 15 amino acids. Germline lookup yields CDR1 MNHEY and CDR2 SVGAGI. The CDR3 spells CASRLSGGSYNEQFF.

The V gene is TRBV5-1, the J gene TRBJ2-7. Germline V gene sequence: CDR1 SGHRS, CDR2 YFSETQ. The CDR3 spans 14 residues. This chain's CDR3 is CASSLWSNSYEQYF. Full variable domain (remainder filled in from reference TRBV5-1 and TRBJ2-7): KAGVTQTPRYLIKTRGQQVTLSCSPISGHRSVSWYQQTPGQGLQFLFEYFSETQRNKGNFPGRFSGRQFSNSRSEMNVSTLELGDSALYLCASSLWSNSYEQYFGPGTRLTVT.

The chain couples TRBV20-1 to TRBJ2-7. The germline V gene has CDR1 DFQATT and CDR2 SNEGSKA (reference sequence). CDR3 length: 12 amino acids. CDR3 residues: CSALGRSYEQYF.

V gene TRBV14 combines with J gene TRBJ2-7; absent DNA, TCRdb's TRBD2 call cannot be checked. The CDR3 sequence is 17 residues long. Germline-derived CDR1 and CDR2 are SGHDN and FVKESK. The CDR3: CASSKGLAGGSLYEQYF.

The chain has TRBV28 and TRBJ2-3; the TCRdb D gene call, TRBD1, has no DNA to confirm it. CDR1 is MDHEN, CDR2 SYDVKM, per germline. CDR3 size: 15 residues. The chain's CDR3 is CASSPVGGGADTQYF. Complete variable domain (other parts from reference TRBV28 and TRBJ2-3): DVKVTQSSRYLVKRTGEKVFLECVQDMDHENMFWYRQDPGLGLRLIYFSYDVKMKEKGDIPEGYSVSREKKERFSLILESASTNQTSMYLCASSPVGGGADTQYFGPGTRLTVL.

CDR3 in amino acids: CASSSTSPTGGWDEQYF. The V and J genes are TRBV6-2 or TRBV6-3 and TRBJ2-7; as DNA is missing, the TRBD1 call by TCRdb cannot be tested. The CDR3 covers 17 residues. Germline V gives CDR1 MNHEY, CDR2 SVGEGT.

This chain uses TRBV4-3 with TRBJ2-1; without DNA, the TCRdb call of TRBD1 cannot be checked. Germline lookup yields CDR1 LGHNA and CDR2 YSLEER. This CDR3 is 15 amino acids long. The CDR3 spells CASSQLGTGHNEQFF.

The CDR3 spells CAISETGGRTQYF. This chain links TRBV10-3 with TRBJ2-5; TCRdb outputs TRBD1, but without DNA this stays unchecked. The germline CDR1 and CDR2 sequences are ENHRY and SYGVKD. The CDR3 loop spans 13 amino acids.

The V call is TRBV20-1, the J call TRBJ2-1; TCRdb outputs TRBD2, but without DNA this stays unchecked. The CDR3 loop spans 16 amino acids. The germline gives CDR1 DFQATT, CDR2 SNEGSKA (reference sequence). This chain's CDR3 is CSASPRTSGSYNEQFF.

The gene calls are TRBV3-1 and TRBJ2-5; lacking DNA, the TRBD2 call made by TCRdb goes unchecked. This CDR3 has 17 amino acids. CDR1 and CDR2 (germline): LGHDT, YNNKEL (reference sequence). The CDR3 loop is CASSQRWTASGKETQYF.

V gene TRBV12-3 or TRBV12-4 combines with J gene TRBJ1-1; the D gene TCRdb calls, TRBD1, cannot be checked with no DNA. The CDR3 runs 11 residues. Here the CDR3 reads CASSFDRGPFF.

J is TRBJ2-7 and V is TRBV5-1. The CDR3 contains 12 residues. Germline CDR1 and CDR2: SGHRS and YFSETQ. The CDR3 protein is CASSWDANEQYF.

This rearrangement joins TRBV20-1 to TRBJ2-5; as DNA is missing, the TRBD1 call by TCRdb cannot be tested. In germline, CDR1 is DFQATT, CDR2 SNEGSKA (reference sequence). The CDR3 is 15 residues long. The CDR3 loop reads CSARDATQGAETQYF.

The rearrangement links TRBV11-3 to TRBJ2-5; the D gene TCRdb calls, TRBD1, cannot be checked with no DNA. Per germline, CDR1 SGHNT and CDR2 YENEEA. The CDR3 has 17 residues. CDR3 residues: CASSLVRDRGNQETQYF. The variable domain in full, completed from reference TRBV11-3 and TRBJ2-5, reads EAGVVQSPRYKIIEKKQPVAFWCNPISGHNTLYWYLQNLGQGPELLIRYENEEAVDDSQLPKDRFSAERLKGVDSTLKIQPAELGDSAVYLCASSLVRDRGNQETQYFGPGTRLLVL.

The V and J genes are TRBV29-1 and TRBJ1-1. The CDR3 totals 13 residues. The germline V gene has CDR1 SQVTM and CDR2 ANQGSEA. This CDR3 is CSVSSNRDTEAFF.

V and J are TRBV5-1 and TRBJ2-6; TCRdb outputs TRBD1, but without DNA this stays unchecked. The CDR3 extends over 16 amino acids. Germline CDR1 and CDR2: SGHRS and YFSETQ. The CDR3 loop is CASSTTGASGANVLTF.

The J gene is TRBJ1-1, the V gene TRBV19. Germline assignment: CDR1 LNHDA and CDR2 SQIVND (reference sequence). The CDR3 sequence is 13 residues long. CDR3 protein: CASSIGLGTEAFF.

The rearrangement uses TRBV2 and TRBJ2-7; with no DNA, the TCRdb D assignment of TRBD1 cannot be verified. Germline lookup yields CDR1 SNHLY and CDR2 FYNNEI. This CDR3 has 13 residues. CDR3 in amino acids: CASSDRGWGEQYF.

The chain joins TRBV7-2 to TRBJ1-6. The CDR3 has 15 amino acids. Germline V gene lookup returns CDR1 SGHTA and CDR2 FQGNSA. Here the CDR3 reads CASSLAGPYNSPLHF.

The rearrangement joins TRBV29-1 to TRBJ1-5; without DNA, the TCRdb call of TRBD1 cannot be checked. Per the germline V gene, CDR1 is SQVTM and CDR2 is ANQGSEA. This CDR3 has 13 residues. This CDR3 reads CSVQTGVSQPQHF.

The V gene is TRBV5-6, the J gene TRBJ1-5. Per germline, CDR1 SGHDT and CDR2 YYEEEE. This CDR3 is built from 14 residues. The CDR3 loop is CASSSGTANQPQHF.

The chain combines TRBV12-3 or TRBV12-4 with TRBJ2-7; TCRdb proposes TRBD1, but this gene call is untestable without DNA. The CDR3 sequence is 12 residues long. CDR3 sequence reads: CASNRGVYEQYF.

This chain uses TRBV7-6 with TRBJ2-5; TCRdb picks TRBD1, but there is no DNA to check that call. Germline CDR1 reads SGHVS; CDR2 reads FNYEAQ. The CDR3 has 14 residues. This CDR3 reads CASSTGTAQETQYF.

This chain links TRBV6-2 or TRBV6-3 with TRBJ1-5; TCRdb lists TRBD1, though no DNA is available to test this call. Germline lookup yields CDR1 MNHEY and CDR2 SVGEGT. This CDR3 comprises 15 residues. The CDR3 region is CASSLTAYSNQPQHF.

The chain recombines TRBV3-1 with TRBJ1-4; TCRdb proposes TRBD1, but this gene call is untestable without DNA. The germline V gene encodes CDR1 LGHDT and CDR2 YNNKEL (reference sequence). The CDR3 loop spans 12 amino acids. The CDR3 region is CASSPPDRRLFF.